The 31 T cell receptor beta chains listed next were all sequenced from one sample in a study of regulatory T cells in long-lasting Graves disease. Time point of the sample: newly diagnosed GD, antithyroid drugs for less than 3 months. The TCR library was made from RNA that had been extracted from PBMCs in TRIzol. The TCR beta library used iRepertoire HTBI primers with Arm-PCR amplification of CDR3. Each CDR3 protein is one row after TCRdb ran MiXCR on the multiplex PCR reads. Seen here are hundreds of thousands of distinct CDR3 sequences, under 20% observed once, and the top ten hold 15% to 20%. This sample also appeared in a second study, on T cells in Graves' hyperthyroidism and ophthalmopathy.

The sequencing here drew on peripheral blood mononuclear cells (PBMCs), taken at new diagnosis, from a patient treated with antithyroid drugs. The receptors shown here come from a woman aged 25 to 45 with Graves disease.

The chain combines TRBV4-2 with TRBJ2-7, with D tentatively TRBD2 (5 bases). V was clipped by 2 bases and J by 6 bases, with 8 bases between them. There are 12 residues in the CDR3. Germline lookup yields CDR1 LGHNA and CDR2 YNFKEQ. CDR3 sequence (DNA): TGTGCCAGCAGCCAACTAGCTGGCGAGCAGTACTTC. Encoded protein: CASSQLAGEQYF.

This clonotype has more than one count but fewer than ten. The V and J genes are TRBV6-5 and TRBJ2-7; unclear D gene. V lost 2 bases, J lost 1 base, and 12 bases lay in between. The CDR3 runs 15 residues. CDR1 is MNHEY and CDR2 is SVGAGI in the germline V gene. The CDR3 nucleotides are TGTGCCAGCAGTTACCAGATAGGCGGATCCTACGAGCAGTACTTC. Residues: CASSYQIGGSYEQYF.

This clonotype was counted many times. The J gene is TRBJ2-4, the V gene TRBV11-2; 12 bases map to TRBD1. The junction had 8 bases not matched to a gene; V was cut back by 5 bases and J by 6 bases. The CDR3 sequence is 16 residues long. Germline CDR1 and CDR2: SGHAT and FQNNGV. The CDR3 is CASSNRDRGQGNIQYF. The CDR3 DNA reads TGTGCCAGCAGCAACCGGGACAGGGGGCAAGGAAACATTCAGTACTTC.

The CDR3 DNA reads as TGTGCCAGCAGCATCATCAGGGCTACTGGGGCAGTGAACACTGAAGCTTTCTTT. Residues: CASSIIRATGAVNTEAFF. The genes are TRBV7-9 and TRBJ1-1, with D possibly being TRBD1 (5 bases). Trimming stripped 5 bases from V and 0 bases from J, with 22 bases between. Germline CDR1 and CDR2: SEHNR and FQNEAQ (reference sequence). The CDR3 is 18 residues long.

The CDR3 loop reads CASSLGVGQGAREQYF. The CDR3, as DNA: TGTGCCAGCAGCTTGGGGGTCGGACAGGGGGCCCGGGAGCAGTACTTC. The chain employs TRBV7-8 and TRBJ2-7; 11 bases fit TRBD1. The ends lost 3 bases at V and 7 bases at J; junction bases unmatched: 11. Germline values: CDR1 SGHVS, CDR2 FQNEAQ. The CDR3 runs 16 residues.

This clonotype was detected a few times. V and J are TRBV29-1 and TRBJ1-5; perhaps TRBD1 as D (6 bases). The ends were cut back, 0 bases at V and 4 bases at J, with 13 bases in the middle. The length of the CDR3 is 15 residues. Germline V CDR1 and CDR2: SQVTM, ANQGSEA. The CDR3 DNA follows: TGCAGCGTTGAAGATAGCAGGGGAGGTAATCAGCCCCAGCATTTT. As protein: CSVEDSRGGNQPQHF.

This clonotype occurred many times. The chain is built from TRBV19 and TRBJ1-5; D gene unclear. The germline V gene has CDR1 LNHDA and CDR2 SQIVND (reference sequence). V dropped 1 base and J dropped 4 bases, with 23 bases sitting between them. CDR3 size: 19 residues. CDR3 in amino acids: CASSIGAGNWWEPNQPQHF. CDR3 sequence (DNA): TGTGCCAGTAGTATAGGGGCGGGGAATTGGTGGGAACCGAATCAGCCCCAGCATTTT.

This clonotype was picked up many times. The chain combines TRBV7-2 with TRBJ2-1; D possibly matches TRBD1 or TRBD2 (5 bases each). The CDR3 spans 12 residues. Per germline, CDR1 SGHTA and CDR2 FQGNSA. The V end lost 5 bases, the J end lost 10 bases, and 12 bases lay between the germline ends. CDR3 coding DNA: TGTGCCAGCAGCAGACCCGGGGCAGAGCAGTTCTTC. It is translated as CASSRPGAEQFF.

The chain joins TRBV5-1 to TRBJ2-2; 9 bases are shared with TRBD2. The CDR3 runs 17 residues. Per the germline V gene, CDR1 is SGHRS and CDR2 is YFSETQ. The V gene end was trimmed by 2 bases and the J gene end by 1 base; junction bases not matched to a gene: 6. This CDR3 is CASSFGRLAVNTGELFF. The CDR3 DNA reads TGCGCCAGCAGCTTTGGAAGACTAGCGGTGAACACCGGGGAGCTGTTTTTT.

This clonotype was counted between two and nine times. The J gene is TRBJ1-6, the V gene TRBV7-2, with D maybe TRBD1 (5 bases). CDR3 length: 14 amino acids. V lost 3 bases, J lost 5 bases, and 8 bases lay in between. Germline lookup yields CDR1 SGHTA and CDR2 FQGNSA. DNA for the CDR3: TGTGCCAGCAGCTTGAGACAGAATAATTCACCCCTCCACTTT. This encodes CASSLRQNNSPLHF.

About this clonotype itself: Its ends do not fully match the called genes, so a read error is possible. The V gene is TRBV27, the J gene TRBJ2-3; TRBD2 matches at 8 bases. The assigned J gene may be wrong: the sequence end matches TRBJ2-5 better. The CDR3 sequence is 16 residues long. Germline loops: CDR1 MNHEY, CDR2 SMNVEV (reference sequence). Here the CDR3 reads CASSLSGGRFREAQYF. In DNA form, the CDR3 reads TGTGCCAGCAGTTTATCTGGCGGGAGGTTTCGAGAGGCCCAGTACTTC.

This clonotype was recorded at least ten times. The chain joins TRBV13 to TRBJ2-7, with D possibly being TRBD2 (6 bases). The germline gives CDR1 PRHDT, CDR2 FYEKMQ (reference sequence). The CDR3 is 15 amino acids. Trimming removed 2 bases at V and 3 bases at J, with 14 bases between. The CDR3 coding sequence is TGTGCCAGCAGCTTACCCAAGGCTAGCGTCTACGAGCAGTACTTC. The encoded protein is CASSLPKASVYEQYF. Together with reference TRBV13 and TRBJ2-7, the CDR3 gives the full variable domain: AAGVIQSPRHLIKEKRETATLKCYPIPRHDTVYWYQQGPGQDPQFLISFYEKMQSDKGSIPDRFSAQQFSDYHSELNMSSLELGDSALYFCASSLPKASVYEQYFGPGTRLTVT.

This clonotype was seen a few times. The gene calls are TRBV19 and TRBJ2-1; 8 bases agree with TRBD2. J lost 8 bases, V lost 4 bases, and 4 bases had no gene match. This CDR3 has 13 amino acids. Per germline, CDR1 LNHDA and CDR2 SQIVND (reference sequence). The chain's CDR3 is CASSKGLEYEQFF. CDR3 DNA sequence: TGTGCCAGTAGTAAGGGACTAGAGTATGAGCAGTTCTTC.

This clonotype was counted many times. This chain links TRBV20-1 with TRBJ2-5; the match to TRBD1 covers 10 bases. Germline CDR1 DFQATT, CDR2 SNEGSKA (reference sequence). The trim removed 6 bases at V and 5 bases at J, leaving 3 bases unmatched. The CDR3 covers 12 residues. The CDR3: CSAVTGGETQYF. CDR3 bases: TGCAGTGCAGTGACAGGGGGCGAGACCCAGTACTTC.

The rearrangement joins TRBV7-2 to TRBJ2-5; TRBD2 might be the D (6 bases). This CDR3 contains 13 residues. V was trimmed by 3 bases and J by 5 bases, leaving 10 bases between them. The germline gives CDR1 SGHTA, CDR2 FQGNSA. The CDR3 DNA sequence: TGTGCCAGCAGCTTCGGGGGTTCTGAGACCCAGTACTTC. It specifies CASSFGGSETQYF.

A note on this clonotype: The junction does not match germline at one end; this may be a read error. CDR3 coding DNA: TGTGCCAGCAGCCTAGCGTTCGAGCAGTACTTC. Protein: CASSLAFEQYF. The chain carries TRBV11-1 and TRBJ2-7; perhaps TRBD2 as D (6 bases). CDR1 is SGHAT, CDR2 FQDESV, per germline (reference sequence). CDR3 length: 11 residues.

This clonotype has a handful of counts. V and J are TRBV7-9 and TRBJ2-2; 7 bases align to TRBD2. Germline CDR1 and CDR2: SEHNR and FQNEAQ (reference sequence). The length of the CDR3 is 15 residues. The ends lost 5 bases at V and 6 bases at J; junction bases unmatched: 9. The CDR3 reads CASSDGTKRAGELFF. DNA for the CDR3: TGTGCCAGCAGCGACGGGACTAAAAGGGCCGGGGAGCTGTTTTTT.

This clonotype was seen repeatedly, ten times or more. This chain joins TRBV7-3 and TRBJ1-1; 7 nucleotides align to TRBD1. The V gene end was trimmed by 5 bases and the J gene end by 6 bases; junction bases not matched to a gene: 12. This CDR3 comprises 15 residues. Per germline, CDR1 SGHTA and CDR2 FQGTGA. CDR3 loop: CASSLQGPLAPEAFF. DNA of the CDR3: TGTGCCAGCAGCCTACAGGGGCCCCTGGCCCCTGAAGCTTTCTTT.

The chain joins TRBV5-1 to TRBJ1-1; D is ambiguous. The CDR3 runs to 12 residues. The V end was cut by 5 bases, the J end by 7 bases, with 12 bases between. Per the germline V gene, CDR1 is SGHRS and CDR2 is YFSETQ. CDR3 in amino acids: CASRQTEDEAFF. CDR3 in DNA: TGCGCCAGCAGACAAACAGAGGATGAAGCTTTCTTT.

The table lists this clonotype with many counts. J is TRBJ1-5 and V is TRBV6-1, with D tentatively TRBD1 (5 bases). This CDR3 is built from 16 residues. The germline CDR1 and CDR2 sequences are MNHNS and SASEGT. V dropped 3 bases and J dropped 2 bases, with 14 bases sitting between them. CDR3 residues: CASSDHRLQGNQPQHF. CDR3 coding DNA: TGTGCCAGCAGTGACCACAGGTTACAGGGCAATCAGCCCCAGCATTTT.

V and J are TRBV7-3 and TRBJ2-5; the D gene could be TRBD1 or TRBD2 (5 bases each). TRBJ2-1 matches the DNA end more closely, so the J call is doubtful. From germline, CDR1 is SGHTA and CDR2 FQGTGA. The CDR3 spans 18 residues. The CDR3 bases are TGTGCCAGCAGCAAAAGACAGTTCGGGGTAGCCTTAACGAATGAGCAGTTCTTC. Protein: CASSKRQFGVALTNEQFF.

This clonotype occurred many times. V gene TRBV18 combines with J gene TRBJ2-7, with D uncertain. The CDR3 is made up of 13 amino acids. Trimming shortened V by 8 bases and J by 0 bases, and 11 bases separated the two germline ends. Per germline, CDR1 KGHSH and CDR2 LQKENI. The CDR3 DNA is TGTGCCAGCAGCCCTACCGCCTCCTACGAGCAGTACTTC. Protein sequence: CASSPTASYEQYF.

This clonotype was recorded at least ten times. For the CDR3, the DNA is TGTGCCAGCAGCCCCGGCAAGGGATCGGGCACTGAAGCTTTCTTT. Translation gives CASSPGKGSGTEAFF. The chain has TRBV7-2 and TRBJ1-1; D unclear. The CDR3 is 15 residues long. CDR1 and CDR2 from the germline V gene are SGHTA and FQGNSA. Trimming pared 5 bases from V and 4 bases from J, leaving 17 bases between.

This clonotype was seen a few times. V usage is TRBV7-9 and J usage is TRBJ2-1; 8 bases match TRBD2. The J segment lost 6 bases and the V segment lost 6 bases, leaving 13 bases of the junction unmatched. Per the germline V gene, CDR1 is SEHNR and CDR2 is FQNEAQ (reference sequence). The CDR3 is made up of 16 amino acids. The CDR3 DNA reads as TGTGCCAGCAGAAGAACTAGCGGAGGAGGTCTCAATGAGCAGTTCTTC. This encodes CASRRTSGGGLNEQFF. Looking up the rest from reference TRBV7-9 and TRBJ2-1 gives the full variable domain: DTGVSQNPRHKITKRGQNVTFRCDPISEHNRLYWYRQTLGQGPEFLTYFQNEAQLEKSRLLSDRFSAERPKGSFSTLEIQRTEQGDSAMYLCASRRTSGGGLNEQFFGPGTRLTVL.

This clonotype was found many times. V and J are TRBV2 and TRBJ2-1; 10 nucleotides agree with TRBD2. Trimming cost V 8 bases and J 4 bases; bases outside gene matches: 5. CDR3 length: 14 residues. The V gene's germline CDR1 is SNHLY and CDR2 FYNNEI. Here the CDR3 reads CASQRGGIYNEQFF. The CDR3 DNA sequence: TGTGCCAGCCAGCGGGGGGGGATTTACAATGAGCAGTTCTTC.

On this clonotype: Mismatch with germline at one junction end may stem from a read error. The chain couples TRBV15 to TRBJ1-1, with D tentatively TRBD1 (6 bases). The CDR3 length is 15 residues. Germline CDR1 is LNHNV and CDR2 is YYDKDF (reference sequence). The CDR3 nucleotides read TGTGTCACCAGCGGAAGGACAGCAAAGAACACTGAAGCTTTCTTT. It translates to CVTSGRTAKNTEAFF. Based on the CDR3 plus reference TRBV15 and TRBJ1-1, the full variable domain is DAMVIQNPRYQVTQFGKPVTLSCSQTLNHNVMYWYQQKSSQAPKLLFHYYDKDFNNEADTPDNFQSRRPNTSFCFLDIRSPGLGDTAMYLCVTSGRTAKNTEAFFGQGTRLTVV.

In this sample, this clonotype turned up many times. The V and J genes are TRBV7-9 and TRBJ2-1; 12 positions agree with TRBD2. CDR1 SEHNR and CDR2 FQNEAQ come from the germline V gene (reference sequence). Trimming at V came to 8 bases and at J to 5 bases, leaving 13 bases not matched to a gene. The CDR3 spans 17 residues. CDR3 in amino acids: CASPQSTSGSRNNEQFF. In DNA form, the CDR3 reads TGTGCCAGCCCGCAGTCGACTAGCGGGAGTAGGAACAATGAGCAGTTCTTC.

Worth noting for this clonotype: It may be a read error: a sequence one base away is much more abundant. The J gene is TRBJ2-2, the V gene TRBV28, with 8 positions matching TRBD2. The CDR3 is 15 residues long. Germline loops: CDR1 MDHEN, CDR2 SYDVKM. The V and J ends lost 5 bases and 6 bases, in that order; junction bases with no gene match: 8. In DNA, the CDR3 is TGTGCCAGCAGTGCGTGGGGACTAGAGGCCGGGGAGCTGTTTTTT. Encoded protein: CASSAWGLEAGELFF.

About this clonotype: This may be a read error: a much more frequent sequence differs by one nucleotide. The chain recombines TRBV5-6 with TRBJ2-1; D may correspond to TRBD1 or TRBD2 (5 bases each). V lost 4 bases to trimming and J lost 9 bases, with 14 bases between them. The germline V gene encodes CDR1 SGHDT and CDR2 YYEEEE. CDR3 length: 13 amino acids. CDR3 sequence (DNA): TGTGCCAGCAGCCCCTTTTTCGGGACTGAGCAGTTCTTC. Translation gives CASSPFFGTEQFF.

Comment on this clonotype: A read error may explain this, as a much larger clone is one base away. This CDR3 fails to terminate in the conserved phenylalanine or tryptophan, so it likely reflects a read error. The CDR3 protein is CATSRDSIDREAFL. The CDR3 DNA reads as TGTGCCACCAGCAGAGATAGTATTGACAGGGAAGCTTTCCTT. This chain joins TRBV15 and TRBJ1-1; D perhaps matches TRBD1 (6 bases). The CDR3 loop spans 14 amino acids. Trimming stripped 0 bases from V and 8 bases from J, with 13 bases between. CDR1 is LNHNV and CDR2 is YYDKDF in the germline V gene (reference sequence).

This clonotype was seen a handful of times. At one of its ends the junction is not consistent with the germline gene, which may arise from a read error. The chain carries TRBV12-3 or TRBV12-4 and TRBJ2-7; 7 nucleotides line up with TRBD2. This CDR3 region has 14 residues. The CDR3 bases are TGTGCCAGCAGAGGGAGGGATCTTTCCTCCGAGCAGTACTTC. This translates into CASRGRDLSSEQYF.